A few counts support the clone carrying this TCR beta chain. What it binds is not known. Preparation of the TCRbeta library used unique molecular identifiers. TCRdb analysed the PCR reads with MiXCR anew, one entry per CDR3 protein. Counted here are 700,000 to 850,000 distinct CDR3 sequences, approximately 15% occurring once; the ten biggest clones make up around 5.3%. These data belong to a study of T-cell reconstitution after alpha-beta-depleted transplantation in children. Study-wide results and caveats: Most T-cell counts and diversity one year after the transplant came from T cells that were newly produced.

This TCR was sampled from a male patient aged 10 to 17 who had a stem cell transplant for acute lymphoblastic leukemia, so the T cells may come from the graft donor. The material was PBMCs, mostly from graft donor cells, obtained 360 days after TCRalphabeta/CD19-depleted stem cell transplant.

CDR3 protein: CSVDGGGQGMNIQYF. Here the CDR3 DNA reads TGCAGCGTTGATGGGGGGGGACAGGGGATGAACATTCAGTACTTC. The rearrangement links TRBV29-1 to TRBJ2-4; 10 bases align to TRBD1. The V gene's germline CDR1 is SQVTM and CDR2 ANQGSEA. Trimming cost V 3 bases and J 7 bases; bases outside gene matches: 9. This CDR3 has 15 amino acids.